This entry lists 11 T cell receptor beta chains sequenced from one sample in a study of OX40 agonist ivuxolimab in advanced cancers. Generated by immunoSEQ multiplex PCR, the TCRdb table keeps only in-frame clones and is missing some. Seen here are 59,000 or so clones, about nine tenths observed once, and the top ten hold around 0.4%. Sequencing used CD4+ or CD8+ T cells sorted from blood, obtained in a trial of the OX40 agonist ivuxolimab. Receptors originate from an adult with an advanced solid tumor such as melanoma, head and neck, liver or kidney cancer.

The chain has TRBV18 and TRBJ2-5; TRBD1 matches 12 bases. The CDR3 is 16 residues long. Per the germline V gene, CDR1 is KGHSH and CDR2 is LQKENI. Trimming at V came to 1 base and at J to 4 bases, leaving 4 bases not matched to a gene. The CDR3 DNA sequence: TGTGCCAGCTCACCACGCGGGACAGGGGGCACAGAGACCCAGTACTTC. Encoded protein: CASSPRGTGGTETQYF.

This clone was found once. The chain carries TRBV7-9 and TRBJ1-5; TRBD1 might be the D (6 bases). Germline V lookup: CDR1 SEHNR, CDR2 FQNEAQ (reference sequence). The CDR3 length is 13 residues. Trimming left V 11 bases short and J 4 bases short, with 15 bases between. Here the CDR3 DNA reads TGTGCCGTGGGGCGGGGGGCGAATCAGCCCCAGCATTTT. Encoded protein: CAVGRGANQPQHF. Variable domain in full (rest from reference TRBV7-9 and TRBJ1-5): DTGVSQNPRHKITKRGQNVTFRCDPISEHNRLYWYRQTLGQGPEFLTYFQNEAQLEKSRLLSDRFSAERPKGSFSTLEIQRTEQGDSAMYLCAVGRGANQPQHFGDGTRLSIL.

The genes are TRBV4-1 and TRBJ2-2; 8 nucleotides align to TRBD2. Trimming at V came to 3 bases and at J to 0 bases, leaving 6 bases not matched to a gene. The CDR3 is made up of 17 amino acids. The germline CDR1 and CDR2 sequences are MGHRA and YSYEKL. CDR3 residues: CASSHFTSGTNTGELFF. In nucleotides, the CDR3 is TGCGCCAGCAGCCACTTCACTAGCGGTACGAACACCGGGGAGCTGTTTTTT.

The chain carries TRBV9 and TRBJ1-1; D remains ambiguous. Germline CDR1 reads SGDLS; CDR2 reads YYNGEE. V lost 3 bases and J 3 bases, leaving 9 bases between the germline ends. The CDR3 runs to 13 residues. The CDR3 DNA reads as TGTGCCAGCAGCGGGCACGGACACACTGAAGCTTTCTTT. Translation gives CASSGHGHTEAFF.

The CDR3 here is CASSRTGVINYEQYF. CDR3 bases: TGTGCCAGCAGCCGGACAGGGGTCATCAACTACGAGCAGTACTTC. The chain uses TRBV7-2 and TRBJ2-7; 9 bases are shared with TRBD1. V lost 5 bases and J lost 3; bases outside the gene matches: 8. The CDR3 loop spans 15 amino acids. Germline V gene sequence: CDR1 SGHTA, CDR2 FQGNSA.

This clone turned up a few times. J is TRBJ1-1 and V is TRBV18, with a possible D match to TRBD1 (6 bases). The CDR3 is 14 residues long. The V end lost 5 bases, the J end lost 0 bases, and 10 bases lay between the germline ends. Germline CDR1 KGHSH, CDR2 LQKENI. CDR3: CASSEQGMNTEAFF. The CDR3, as DNA: TGTGCCAGCTCAGAACAGGGAATGAACACTGAAGCTTTCTTT.

This clone occurred a few times. The genes are TRBV18 and TRBJ2-7; possible D gene TRBD2, 5 bases. Trimming left V 6 bases short and J 5 bases short, with 14 bases between. The CDR3 has 13 residues. Looked up from germline, CDR1 is KGHSH and CDR2 is LQKENI. This chain's CDR3 is CASSRGLENEQYF. CDR3 coding DNA: TGTGCCAGCTCCCGGGGATTGGAAAACGAGCAGTACTTC.

This clone was picked up a small number of times. The V call is TRBV5-5, the J call TRBJ1-4; 7 nucleotides line up with TRBD1. This CDR3 region has 14 residues. The trim removed 3 bases at V and 4 bases at J, leaving 3 bases unmatched. Germline V gives CDR1 SGHKS, CDR2 YYEKEE (reference sequence). The CDR3: CASSWGQRNEKLFF. CDR3 DNA: TGTGCCAGCAGCTGGGGACAGCGTAATGAAAAACTGTTTTTT.

The rearrangement joins TRBV6-6 to TRBJ2-7; 8 bases fit TRBD2. The CDR3 is made up of 15 amino acids. Germline V CDR1 and CDR2: MNHNY, SVGAGI (reference sequence). Unmatched junction bases numbered 12, after V lost 6 bases and J lost 5 bases. This CDR3 is CASRTSGGGQNEQYF. The DNA of the CDR3 is TGTGCCAGCAGAACCTCGGGCGGGGGGCAAAACGAGCAGTACTTC.

This clone was seen once. The chain uses TRBV28 and TRBJ1-1; D uncertain. CDR1 and CDR2 (germline): MDHEN, SYDVKM. Deletions cut 1 base from V and 0 bases from J, with 9 bases between. The CDR3 runs 15 residues. CDR3 nucleotide sequence: TGTGCCAGCAGTTTATCCCCGCCCATGAACACTGAAGCTTTCTTT. Translation: CASSLSPPMNTEAFF.

This clone was counted once. The J gene is TRBJ2-3, the V gene TRBV5-6; 9 nucleotides align to TRBD2. CDR3 length: 16 amino acids. V was pared by 1 base and J by 4 bases, with 7 bases of the junction left unmatched. CDR1 is SGHDT and CDR2 is YYEEEE in the germline V gene. In DNA form, the CDR3 reads TGTGCCAGCAGCTTGCGGGTAGCGGGAGTTTCAGATACGCAGTATTTT. Translating it yields CASSLRVAGVSDTQYF.